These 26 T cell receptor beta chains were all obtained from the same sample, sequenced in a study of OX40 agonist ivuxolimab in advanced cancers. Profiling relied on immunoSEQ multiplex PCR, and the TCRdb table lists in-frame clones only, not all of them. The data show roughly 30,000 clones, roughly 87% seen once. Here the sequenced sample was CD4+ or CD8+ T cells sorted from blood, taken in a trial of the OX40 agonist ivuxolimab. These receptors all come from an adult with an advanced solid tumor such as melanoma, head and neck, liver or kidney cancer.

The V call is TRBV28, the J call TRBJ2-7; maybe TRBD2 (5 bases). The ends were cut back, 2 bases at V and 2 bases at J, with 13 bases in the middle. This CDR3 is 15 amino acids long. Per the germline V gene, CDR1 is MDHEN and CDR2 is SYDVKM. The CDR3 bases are TGTGCCAGCAGTTTAATCCCCGGGATAACCTACGAGCAGTACTTC. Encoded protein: CASSLIPGITYEQYF.

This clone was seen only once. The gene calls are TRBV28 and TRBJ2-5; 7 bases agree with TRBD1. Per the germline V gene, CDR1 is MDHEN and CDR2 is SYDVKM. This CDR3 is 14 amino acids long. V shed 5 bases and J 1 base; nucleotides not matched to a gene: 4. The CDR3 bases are TGTGCCAGCAGTGCTTGGGACAGCCAAGAGACCCAGTACTTC. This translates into CASSAWDSQETQYF. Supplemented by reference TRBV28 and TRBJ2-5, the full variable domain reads DVKVTQSSRYLVKRTGEKVFLECVQDMDHENMFWYRQDPGLGLRLIYFSYDVKMKEKGDIPEGYSVSREKKERFSLILESASTNQTSMYLCASSAWDSQETQYFGPGTRLLVL.

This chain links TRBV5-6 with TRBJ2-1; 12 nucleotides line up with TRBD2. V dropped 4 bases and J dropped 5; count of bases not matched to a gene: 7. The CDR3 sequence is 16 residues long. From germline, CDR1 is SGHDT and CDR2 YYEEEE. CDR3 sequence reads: CASSATRLAGDNEQFF. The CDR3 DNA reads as TGTGCCAGCAGCGCAACCAGACTAGCGGGAGACAATGAGCAGTTCTTC. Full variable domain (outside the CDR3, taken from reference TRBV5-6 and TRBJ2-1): DAGVTQSPTHLIKTRGQQVTLRCSPKSGHDTVSWYQQALGQGPQFIFQYYEEEERQRGNFPDRFSGHQFPNYSSELNVNALLLGDSALYLCASSATRLAGDNEQFFGPGTRLTVL.

CDR3 loop: CAWRPTSGVNNEQFF. The CDR3 DNA reads as TGTGCCTGGAGGCCTACTAGCGGGGTAAACAATGAGCAGTTCTTC. The chain is built from TRBV30 and TRBJ2-1; 10 bases are a match to TRBD2. This CDR3 is 15 amino acids long. CDR1 is GTSNPN and CDR2 is SVGIG in the germline V gene (reference sequence). V lost 3 bases to trimming and J lost 5 bases; unmatched junction nucleotides: 7.

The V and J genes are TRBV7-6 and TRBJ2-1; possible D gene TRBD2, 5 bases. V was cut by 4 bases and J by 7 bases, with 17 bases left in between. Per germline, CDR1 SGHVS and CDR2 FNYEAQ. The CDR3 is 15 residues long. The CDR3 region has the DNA TGTGCCAGCAGCTCCAATGGTGAGGACTGGAATGAGCAGTTCTTC. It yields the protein CASSSNGEDWNEQFF. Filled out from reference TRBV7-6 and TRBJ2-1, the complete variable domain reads GAGVSQSPRYKVTKRGQDVALRCDPISGHVSLYWYRQALGQGPEFLTYFNYEAQQDKSGLPNDRFSAERPEGSISTLTIQRTEQRDSAMYRCASSSNGEDWNEQFFGPGTRLTVL.

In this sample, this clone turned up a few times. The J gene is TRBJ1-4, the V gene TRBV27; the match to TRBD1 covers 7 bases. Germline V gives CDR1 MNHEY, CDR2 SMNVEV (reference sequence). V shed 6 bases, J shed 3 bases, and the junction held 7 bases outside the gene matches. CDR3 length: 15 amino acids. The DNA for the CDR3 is TGTGCCAGCAGCCCAGGGGGGAGCTCTAATGAAAAACTGTTTTTT. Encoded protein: CASSPGGSSNEKLFF.

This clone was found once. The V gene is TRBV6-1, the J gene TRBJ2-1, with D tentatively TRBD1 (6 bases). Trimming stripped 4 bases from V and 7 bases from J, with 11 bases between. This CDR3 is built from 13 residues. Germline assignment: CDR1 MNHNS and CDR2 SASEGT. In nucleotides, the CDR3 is TGTGCCAGCAGTGGCACAGGGAATAATGAGCAGTTCTTC. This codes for CASSGTGNNEQFF.

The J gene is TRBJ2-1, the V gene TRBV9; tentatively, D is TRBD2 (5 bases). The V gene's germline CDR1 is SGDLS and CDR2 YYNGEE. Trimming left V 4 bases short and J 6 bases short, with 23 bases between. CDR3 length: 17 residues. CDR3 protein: CASSTQPAAPGSNEQFF. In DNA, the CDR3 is TGTGCCAGCAGCACTCAACCAGCGGCCCCCGGAAGCAATGAGCAGTTCTTC.

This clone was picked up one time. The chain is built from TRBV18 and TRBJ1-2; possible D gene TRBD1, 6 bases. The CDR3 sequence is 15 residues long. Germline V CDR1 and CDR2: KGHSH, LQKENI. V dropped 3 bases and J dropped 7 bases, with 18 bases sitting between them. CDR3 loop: CASSPGLPPGVGYTF. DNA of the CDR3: TGTGCCAGCTCACCGGGCCTACCACCAGGGGTTGGCTACACCTTC.

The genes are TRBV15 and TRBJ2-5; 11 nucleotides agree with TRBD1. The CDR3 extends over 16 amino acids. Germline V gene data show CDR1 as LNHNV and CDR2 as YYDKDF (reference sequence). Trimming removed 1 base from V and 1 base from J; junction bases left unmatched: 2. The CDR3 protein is CATSRVGQGVQETQYF. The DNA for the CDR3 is TGTGCCACCAGCAGAGTGGGACAGGGGGTCCAAGAGACCCAGTACTTC.

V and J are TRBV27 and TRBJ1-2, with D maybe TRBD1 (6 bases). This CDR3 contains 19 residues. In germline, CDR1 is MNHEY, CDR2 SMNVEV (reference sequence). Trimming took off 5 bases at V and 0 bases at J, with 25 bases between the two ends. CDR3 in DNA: TGTGCCAGCAGTCCCACCAGGACTGGGGGGCTTGGGGCTAACTATGGCTACACCTTC. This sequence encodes CASSPTRTGGLGANYGYTF.

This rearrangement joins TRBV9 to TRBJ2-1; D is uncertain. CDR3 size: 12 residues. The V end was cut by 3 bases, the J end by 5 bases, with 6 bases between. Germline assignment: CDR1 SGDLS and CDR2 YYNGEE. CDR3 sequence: CASSARNNEQFF. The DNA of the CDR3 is TGTGCCAGCAGCGCCCGAAACAATGAGCAGTTCTTC.

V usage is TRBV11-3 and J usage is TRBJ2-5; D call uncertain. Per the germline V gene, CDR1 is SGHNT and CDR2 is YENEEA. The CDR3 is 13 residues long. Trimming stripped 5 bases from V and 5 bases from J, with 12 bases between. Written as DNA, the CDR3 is TGTGCCAGCAGCGCTACTTCATGGGAGACCCAGTACTTC. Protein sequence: CASSATSWETQYF.

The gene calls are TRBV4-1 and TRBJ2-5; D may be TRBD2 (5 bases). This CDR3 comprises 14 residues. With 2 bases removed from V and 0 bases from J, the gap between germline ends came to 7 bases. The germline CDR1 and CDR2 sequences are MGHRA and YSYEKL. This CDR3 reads CASSQWEYQETQYF. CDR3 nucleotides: TGCGCCAGCAGCCAATGGGAGTACCAAGAGACCCAGTACTTC.

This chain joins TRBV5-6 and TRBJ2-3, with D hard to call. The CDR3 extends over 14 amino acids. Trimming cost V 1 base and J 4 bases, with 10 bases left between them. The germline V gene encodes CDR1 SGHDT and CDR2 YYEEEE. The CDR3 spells CASSLMSGADTQYF. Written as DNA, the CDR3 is TGTGCCAGCAGCTTGATGTCAGGCGCAGATACGCAGTATTTT.

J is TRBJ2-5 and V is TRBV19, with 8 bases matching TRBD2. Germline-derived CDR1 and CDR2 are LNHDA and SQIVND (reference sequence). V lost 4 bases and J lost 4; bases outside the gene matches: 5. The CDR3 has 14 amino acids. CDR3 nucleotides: TGTGCCAGTAGTACCCGGACTAGCTTAGAGACCCAGTACTTC. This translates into CASSTRTSLETQYF.

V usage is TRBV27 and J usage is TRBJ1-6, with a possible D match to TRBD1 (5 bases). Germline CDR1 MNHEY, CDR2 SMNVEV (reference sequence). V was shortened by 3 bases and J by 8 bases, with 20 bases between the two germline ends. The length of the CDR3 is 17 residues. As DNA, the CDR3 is TGTGCCAGCAGTTTTACGGGCGGCGGGGCCCTATATTCACCCCTCCACTTT. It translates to CASSFTGGGALYSPLHF.

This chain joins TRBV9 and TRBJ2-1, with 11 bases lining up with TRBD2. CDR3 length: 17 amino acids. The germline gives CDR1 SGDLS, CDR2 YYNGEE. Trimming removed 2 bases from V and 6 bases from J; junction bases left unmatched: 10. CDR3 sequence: CASSVRLAGKPRNEQFF. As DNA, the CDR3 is TGTGCCAGCAGCGTCAGACTAGCGGGAAAACCACGCAATGAGCAGTTCTTC.

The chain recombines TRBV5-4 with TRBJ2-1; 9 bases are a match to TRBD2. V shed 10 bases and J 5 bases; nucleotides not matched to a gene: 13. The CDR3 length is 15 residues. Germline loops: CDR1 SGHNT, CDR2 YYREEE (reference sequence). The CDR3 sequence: CAVGGREGSNNEQFF. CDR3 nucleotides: TGTGCCGTAGGCGGGCGGGAGGGAAGCAACAATGAGCAGTTCTTC.

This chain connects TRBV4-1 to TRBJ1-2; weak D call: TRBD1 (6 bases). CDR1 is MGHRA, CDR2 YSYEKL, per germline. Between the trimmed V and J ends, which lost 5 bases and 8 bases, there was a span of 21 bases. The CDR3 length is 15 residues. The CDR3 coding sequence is TGCGCCAGCAGCTATGTCAAGGGAGCAGGGGAGGGCTACACCTTC. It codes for CASSYVKGAGEGYTF.

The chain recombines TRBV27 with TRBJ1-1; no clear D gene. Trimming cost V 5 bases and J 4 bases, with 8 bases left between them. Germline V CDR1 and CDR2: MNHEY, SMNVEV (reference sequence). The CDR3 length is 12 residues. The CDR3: CASSPLGTEAFF. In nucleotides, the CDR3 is TGTGCCAGCAGTCCCCTTGGCACTGAAGCTTTCTTT.

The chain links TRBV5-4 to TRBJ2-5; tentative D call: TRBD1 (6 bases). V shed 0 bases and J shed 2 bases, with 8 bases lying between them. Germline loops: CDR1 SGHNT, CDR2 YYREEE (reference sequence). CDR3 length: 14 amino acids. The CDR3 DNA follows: TGTGCCAGCAGCTTGGGCAGGGGACAAGAGACCCAGTACTTC. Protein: CASSLGRGQETQYF.

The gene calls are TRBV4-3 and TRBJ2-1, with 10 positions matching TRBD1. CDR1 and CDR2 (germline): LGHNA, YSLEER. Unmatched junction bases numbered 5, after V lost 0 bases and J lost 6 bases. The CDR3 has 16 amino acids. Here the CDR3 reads CASSQDARTGGNEQFF. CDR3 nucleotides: TGCGCCAGCAGCCAAGATGCCCGGACAGGGGGCAATGAGCAGTTCTTC.

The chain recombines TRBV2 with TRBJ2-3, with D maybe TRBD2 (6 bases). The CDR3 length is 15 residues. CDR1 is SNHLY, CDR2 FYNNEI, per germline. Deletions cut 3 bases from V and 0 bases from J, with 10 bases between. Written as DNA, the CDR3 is TGTGCCAGCAGTGACTCTAGCGAGAGCACAGATACGCAGTATTTT. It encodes CASSDSSESTDTQYF.

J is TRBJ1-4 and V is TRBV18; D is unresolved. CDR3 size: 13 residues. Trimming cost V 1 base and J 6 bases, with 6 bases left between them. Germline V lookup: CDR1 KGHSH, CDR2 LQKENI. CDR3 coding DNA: TGTGCCAGCTCACCACGCAGAGATGAAAAACTGTTTTTT. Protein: CASSPRRDEKLFF. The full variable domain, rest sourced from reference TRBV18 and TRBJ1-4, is NAGVMQNPRHLVRRRGQEARLRCSPMKGHSHVYWYRQLPEEGLKFMVYLQKENIIDESGMPKERFSAEFPKEGPSILRIQQVVRGDSAAYFCASSPRRDEKLFFGSGTQLSVL.

For the CDR3, the DNA is TGCGCCAGCAGCCCTCAGGGGGCAGGTCAGCCCCAGCATTTT. Amino acids: CASSPQGAGQPQHF. The chain uses TRBV5-1 and TRBJ1-5; 8 bases are a match to TRBD1. This CDR3 has 14 residues. In germline, CDR1 is SGHRS, CDR2 YFSETQ. Trimming at V came to 4 bases and at J to 6 bases, leaving 6 bases not matched to a gene.